This passage covers 11 T cell receptor beta chains from one sample sequenced in a study of blood T cell repertoires in COVID-19. Clones were sequenced by immunoSEQ multiplex PCR, and TCRdb holds only the in-frame ones, with some missing. The data show around 92,000 clones, roughly 87% seen once. Sample: peripheral blood. Source of these receptors: a woman aged 80 or older with active COVID-19.

There are a few counts of this clone. The chain is built from TRBV3-1 (or the pseudogene TRBV3-2) and TRBJ1-6, with D tentatively TRBD1 (5 bases). This CDR3 is built from 14 residues. The V end was cut by 6 bases, the J end by 13 bases, with 19 bases between. Looked up from germline, CDR1 is LGHDT and CDR2 is YNNKEL (reference sequence). CDR3: CASSPPGDYAPLHF. DNA of the CDR3: TGTGCCAGCAGTCCCCCCGGGGACTATGCTCCCCTCCACTTT.

The gene calls are TRBV14 and TRBJ2-5; D might be TRBD2 (5 bases). Germline V CDR1 and CDR2: SGHDN, FVKESK. Trimming took 4 bases from V and 7 from J, leaving 13 bases between them. CDR3 length: 13 amino acids. The CDR3 spells CASSPGLKGTQYF. The CDR3, as DNA: TGTGCCAGCAGCCCCGGACTGAAAGGGACCCAGTACTTC.

V gene TRBV19 combines with J gene TRBJ2-7, with a weak D call TRBD1 (6 bases). V was clipped by 3 bases and J by 4 bases, with 22 bases between them. The CDR3 loop spans 17 amino acids. Germline CDR1 and CDR2: LNHDA and SQIVND (reference sequence). CDR3 DNA sequence: TGTGCCAGTAGTATCAGGGCCGACACCGGGACAAAATACGAGCAGTACTTC. It translates to CASSIRADTGTKYEQYF.

The rearrangement links TRBV5-1 to TRBJ1-1, with D tentatively TRBD1 (6 bases). V lost 0 bases and J lost 5, with 8 bases in between. Germline CDR1 and CDR2: SGHRS and YFSETQ. The CDR3 has 13 amino acids. Here the CDR3 DNA reads TGCGCCAGCAGCTTGGCAGGGGATACTGAAGCTTTCTTT. The encoded protein is CASSLAGDTEAFF.

This clone showed up just once. This chain uses TRBV6-5 with TRBJ2-5, with a weak D call TRBD1 (5 bases). Germline loops: CDR1 MNHEY, CDR2 SVGAGI. The CDR3 loop spans 13 amino acids. Trimming removed 1 base from V and 5 bases from J, with 8 bases in between. The CDR3 region has the DNA TGTGCCAGCAGTTACTTTAAGGGGGAGACCCAGTACTTC. As protein: CASSYFKGETQYF.

The chain carries TRBV19 and TRBJ1-4, with D uncertain. The length of the CDR3 is 15 residues. The V end lost 5 bases, the J end lost 4 bases, and 14 bases lay between the germline ends. Germline lookup yields CDR1 LNHDA and CDR2 SQIVND (reference sequence). CDR3 in amino acids: CASSASAGDNEKLFF. The CDR3 DNA follows: TGTGCCAGTAGTGCATCTGCGGGAGATAATGAAAAACTGTTTTTT. The full variable domain, rest sourced from reference TRBV19 and TRBJ1-4, is DGGITQSPKYLFRKEGQNVTLSCEQNLNHDAMYWYRQDPGQGLRLIYYSQIVNDFQKGDIAEGYSVSREKKESFPLTVTSAQKNPTAFYLCASSASAGDNEKLFFGSGTQLSVL.

This clone has just a few counts. The DNA of the CDR3 is TGCGCCAGCAGCTTGGGTGCAGATGAAAAACTGTTTTTT. Translating gives CASSLGADEKLFF. The rearrangement links TRBV5-1 to TRBJ1-4; D uncertain. Per germline, CDR1 SGHRS and CDR2 YFSETQ. V was pared by 0 bases and J by 6 bases, with 6 bases between. This CDR3 is built from 13 residues.

This clone was observed a single time. The rearrangement links TRBV30 to TRBJ2-3, with D possibly TRBD1 on 5 matching bases. Germline V gene sequence: CDR1 GTSNPN, CDR2 SVGIG (reference sequence). This CDR3 region has 12 residues. Deletions cut 6 bases from V and 4 bases from J, with 11 bases between. The CDR3 DNA reads TGTGCCTGCGACAGTTTTCCAGATACGCAGTATTTT. Amino acid sequence: CACDSFPDTQYF.

The V and J genes are TRBV7-6 and TRBJ2-3, with TRBD1 matching over 11 bases. There are 17 residues in the CDR3. V lost 2 bases to trimming and J lost 4 bases; unmatched junction nucleotides: 8. Germline values: CDR1 SGHVS, CDR2 FNYEAQ. The CDR3 protein is CASSLRIRDRGSDTQYF. The CDR3 DNA is TGTGCCAGCAGCTTACGAATCCGGGACAGGGGGTCAGATACGCAGTATTTT.

The rearrangement uses TRBV9 and TRBJ2-1; 10 nucleotides align to TRBD2. The J segment lost 9 bases and the V segment lost 0 bases, leaving 6 bases of the junction unmatched. CDR1 is SGDLS and CDR2 is YYNGEE in the germline V gene. The CDR3 is 15 amino acids. The CDR3 spells CASSVEPSGSGEQFF. The CDR3 region has the DNA TGTGCCAGCAGCGTAGAGCCTAGCGGGAGTGGTGAGCAGTTCTTC.

The chain uses TRBV20-1 and TRBJ2-3; D is undetermined. Germline V gene data show CDR1 as DFQATT and CDR2 as SNEGSKA (reference sequence). The germline V and J ends were trimmed by 7 bases and 7 bases, with 12 bases remaining between them. CDR3 size: 11 residues. The DNA of the CDR3 is TGCAGTGTCAAGGCAGGAAATACGCAGTATTTT. This gives the protein CSVKAGNTQYF.